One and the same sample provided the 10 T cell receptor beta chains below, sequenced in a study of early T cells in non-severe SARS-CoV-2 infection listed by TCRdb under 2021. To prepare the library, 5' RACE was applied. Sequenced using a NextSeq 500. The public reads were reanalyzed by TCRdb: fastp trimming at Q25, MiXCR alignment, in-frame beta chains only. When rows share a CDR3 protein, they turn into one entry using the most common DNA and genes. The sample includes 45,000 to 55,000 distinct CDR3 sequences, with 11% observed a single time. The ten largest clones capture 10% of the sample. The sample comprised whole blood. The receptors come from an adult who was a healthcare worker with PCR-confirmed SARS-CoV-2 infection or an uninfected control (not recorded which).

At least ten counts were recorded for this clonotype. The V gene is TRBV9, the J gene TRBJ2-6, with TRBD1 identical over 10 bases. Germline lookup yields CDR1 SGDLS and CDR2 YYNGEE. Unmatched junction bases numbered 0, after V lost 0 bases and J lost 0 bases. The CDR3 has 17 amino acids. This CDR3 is CASSVGTGGSGANVLTF. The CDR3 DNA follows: TGTGCCAGCAGCGTAGGGACAGGGGGCTCTGGGGCCAACGTCCTGACTTTC. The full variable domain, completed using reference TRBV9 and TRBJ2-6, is DSGVTQTPKHLITATGQRVTLRCSPRSGDLSVYWYQQSLDQGLQFLIQYYNGEERAKGNILERFSAQQFPDLHSELNLSSLELGDSALYFCASSVGTGGSGANVLTFGAGSRLTVL.

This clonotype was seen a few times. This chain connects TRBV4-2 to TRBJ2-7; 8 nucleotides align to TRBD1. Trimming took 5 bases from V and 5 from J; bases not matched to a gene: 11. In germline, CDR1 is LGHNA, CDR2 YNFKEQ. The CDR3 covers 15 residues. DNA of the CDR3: TGTGCCAGCAGCAACGACAGGGGTAGCATCAACGAGCAGTACTTC. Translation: CASSNDRGSINEQYF.

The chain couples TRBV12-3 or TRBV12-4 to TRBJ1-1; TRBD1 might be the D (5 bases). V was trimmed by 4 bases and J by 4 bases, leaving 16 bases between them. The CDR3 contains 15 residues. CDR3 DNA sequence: TGTGCCAGCAGTTCTAGAAGCCGAAGGGGCACTGAAGCTTTCTTT. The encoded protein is CASSSRSRRGTEAFF.

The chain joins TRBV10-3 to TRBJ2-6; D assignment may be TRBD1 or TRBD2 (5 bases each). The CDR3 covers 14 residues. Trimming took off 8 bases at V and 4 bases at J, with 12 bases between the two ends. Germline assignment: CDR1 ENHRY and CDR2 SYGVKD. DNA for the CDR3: TGTGCCATCCCCCGGGACCTGGGGGCCAACGTCCTGACTTTC. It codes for CAIPRDLGANVLTF.

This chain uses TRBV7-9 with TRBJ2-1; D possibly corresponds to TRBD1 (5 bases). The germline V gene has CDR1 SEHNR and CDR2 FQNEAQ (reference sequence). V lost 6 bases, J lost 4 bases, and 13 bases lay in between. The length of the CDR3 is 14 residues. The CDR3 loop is CASRGPTLYNEQFF. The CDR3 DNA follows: TGTGCCAGCAGGGGGCCCACCCTTTACAATGAGCAGTTCTTC. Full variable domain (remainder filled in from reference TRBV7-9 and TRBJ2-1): DTGVSQNPRHKITKRGQNVTFRCDPISEHNRLYWYRQTLGQGPEFLTYFQNEAQLEKSRLLSDRFSAERPKGSFSTLEIQRTEQGDSAMYLCASRGPTLYNEQFFGPGTRLTVL.

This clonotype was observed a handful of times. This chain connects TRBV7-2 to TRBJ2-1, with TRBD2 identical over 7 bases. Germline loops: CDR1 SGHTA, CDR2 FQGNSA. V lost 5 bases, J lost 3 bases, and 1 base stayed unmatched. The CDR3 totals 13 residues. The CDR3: CASSRTSYNEQFF. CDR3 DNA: TGTGCCAGCAGCCGGACTAGCTACAATGAGCAGTTCTTC.

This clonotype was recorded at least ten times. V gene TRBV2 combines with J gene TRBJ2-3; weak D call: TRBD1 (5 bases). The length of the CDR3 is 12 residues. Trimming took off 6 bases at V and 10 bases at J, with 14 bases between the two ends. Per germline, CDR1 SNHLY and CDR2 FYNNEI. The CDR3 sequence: CASRLAEGAQYF. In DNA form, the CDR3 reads TGTGCCAGCAGGCTGGCCGAAGGGGCGCAGTATTTT.

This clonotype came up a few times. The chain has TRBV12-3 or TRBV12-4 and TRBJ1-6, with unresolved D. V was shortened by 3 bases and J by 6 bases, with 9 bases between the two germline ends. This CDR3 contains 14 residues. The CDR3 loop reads CASSFGRGNSPLHF. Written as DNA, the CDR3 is TGTGCCAGCAGTTTCGGTCGCGGTAATTCACCCCTCCACTTT.

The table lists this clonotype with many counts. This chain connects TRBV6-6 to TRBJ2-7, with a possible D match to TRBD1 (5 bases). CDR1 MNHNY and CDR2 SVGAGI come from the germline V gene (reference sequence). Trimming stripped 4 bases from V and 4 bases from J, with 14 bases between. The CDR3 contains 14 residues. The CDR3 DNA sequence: TGTGCCAGCAGTTCCATGTCCCACAGGTACGAGCAGTACTTC. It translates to CASSSMSHRYEQYF.

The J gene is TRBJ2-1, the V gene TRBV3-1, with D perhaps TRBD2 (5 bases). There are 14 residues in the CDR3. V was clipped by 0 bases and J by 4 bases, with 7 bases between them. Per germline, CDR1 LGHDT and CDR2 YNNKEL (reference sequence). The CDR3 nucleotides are TGTGCCAGCAGCCAAGATTGGGAGTACAATGAGCAGTTCTTC. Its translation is CASSQDWEYNEQFF.